The 18 T cell receptor beta chains below all came from one sample that was sequenced in a study of pediatric ulcerative colitis. Repertoires were generated with immunoSEQ multiplex PCR, while TCRdb's copy carries only in-frame clones and drops some. The sample records tens of thousands of clones, roughly nine tenths being singletons. The sample comprised blood. The receptors shown here come from a boy aged 10-17 years with severe ulcerative colitis.

This clone appeared once. The chain couples TRBV30 to TRBJ2-3; tentative D call: TRBD1 (5 bases). Germline V gene data show CDR1 as GTSNPN and CDR2 as SVGIG (reference sequence). V lost 5 bases to trimming and J lost 6 bases, with 9 bases between them. The CDR3 consists of 11 residues. The DNA of the CDR3 is TGTGCCTGGGGGGCCTTGGATACGCAGTATTTT. The encoded protein is CAWGALDTQYF.

This clone was seen only a few times. The gene calls are TRBV7-9 and TRBJ1-5; the D gene is possibly TRBD1 (6 bases). Between the trimmed V and J ends, which lost 4 bases and 7 bases, there was a span of 17 bases. There are 15 residues in the CDR3. The germline V gene has CDR1 SEHNR and CDR2 FQNEAQ (reference sequence). CDR3 in amino acids: CASSSSTGPGQPQHF. Here the CDR3 DNA reads TGTGCCAGCAGCTCCTCGACAGGACCAGGCCAGCCCCAGCATTTT.

This chain links TRBV6-1 with TRBJ2-1, with 9 positions matching TRBD2. Trimming at V came to 6 bases and at J to 8 bases, leaving 8 bases not matched to a gene. This CDR3 comprises 14 residues. Per germline, CDR1 MNHNS and CDR2 SASEGT. CDR3 bases: TGTGCCAGCAGAAGGACTAGCGCCTCGGATGAGCAGTTCTTC. Translating it yields CASRRTSASDEQFF.

This sequence joins TRBV2 and TRBJ2-5, with 10 bases lining up with TRBD1. J lost 5 bases, V lost 10 bases, and 13 bases had no gene match. The CDR3 spans 15 residues. Germline V gives CDR1 SNHLY, CDR2 FYNNEI. The CDR3 coding sequence is TGTGCCACTCTCCGGGACAGGGGTTTGTGGGAGACCCAGTACTTC. Translating gives CATLRDRGLWETQYF.

The genes are TRBV12-5 and TRBJ2-3; 8 nucleotides line up with TRBD2. The CDR3 is 15 residues long. The trim removed 3 bases at V and 1 base at J, leaving 3 bases unmatched. From germline, CDR1 is LGHNT and CDR2 FRNRAP. In DNA form, the CDR3 reads TGTGCTAGTGGTTTTAAAGCGGGAGGCACAGATACGCAGTATTTT. Amino acids: CASGFKAGGTDTQYF.

The V gene is TRBV30, the J gene TRBJ2-1; no clear D gene. The CDR3 loop spans 13 amino acids. V was cut by 2 bases and J by 9 bases, with 14 bases left in between. Germline V CDR1 and CDR2: GTSNPN, SVGIG (reference sequence). CDR3 sequence reads: CAWSMDGTSEQFF. In DNA form, the CDR3 reads TGTGCCTGGAGTATGGACGGTACCAGTGAGCAGTTCTTC.

The chain couples TRBV11-3 to TRBJ2-7, with TRBD2 matching over 7 bases. Per germline, CDR1 SGHNT and CDR2 YENEEA. CDR3 length: 15 residues. V lost 3 bases and J lost 4; bases outside the gene matches: 9. The CDR3 loop is CASSLDRDYPYEQYF. Here the CDR3 DNA reads TGTGCCAGCAGCTTGGACCGGGACTACCCTTACGAGCAGTACTTC.

The chain carries TRBV11-2 and TRBJ2-3; either TRBD1 or TRBD2 may supply D (6 bases each). Germline V gene lookup returns CDR1 SGHAT and CDR2 FQNNGV. The CDR3 sequence is 14 residues long. V was pared by 5 bases and J by 2 bases, with 11 bases between. DNA of the CDR3: TGTGCCAGCAGCCCCGGGGGCCCCACAGATACGCAGTATTTT. It translates to CASSPGGPTDTQYF.

The chain couples TRBV30 to TRBJ2-2; 7 nucleotides align to TRBD1. Germline CDR1 reads GTSNPN; CDR2 reads SVGIG (reference sequence). With 6 bases clipped from V and 2 bases from J, the junction kept 9 bases outside the gene matches. This CDR3 contains 15 residues. This chain's CDR3 is CACRTGSENTGELFF. In nucleotides, the CDR3 is TGTGCCTGTCGGACAGGCTCGGAAAACACCGGGGAGCTGTTTTTT.

The V gene is TRBV30, the J gene TRBJ1-1; weak D call: TRBD1 (5 bases). Germline values: CDR1 GTSNPN, CDR2 SVGIG (reference sequence). V lost 0 bases, J lost 0 bases, and 29 bases lay in between. CDR3 size: 21 residues. CDR3 bases: TGTGCCTGGAGTGTCGGTGGGGGGGGTTCTGCCCGGAAGAGTTTGAACACTGAAGCTTTCTTT. Translating it yields CAWSVGGGGSARKSLNTEAFF.

The V and J genes are TRBV29-1 and TRBJ2-7; D might be TRBD2 (6 bases). Germline-derived CDR1 and CDR2 are SQVTM and ANQGSEA. The CDR3 runs 12 residues. Trimming cost V 5 bases and J 2 bases, with 10 bases left between them. The CDR3 here is CSVLGGTYEQYF. The CDR3, as DNA: TGCAGCGTTCTGGGGGGTACCTACGAGCAGTACTTC.

J is TRBJ2-7 and V is TRBV5-6; TRBD2 agrees at 13 bases. The CDR3 covers 15 residues. V dropped 2 bases and J dropped 5; count of bases not matched to a gene: 4. CDR1 is SGHDT and CDR2 is YYEEEE in the germline V gene. The CDR3 region is CASSLLAGGPHEQYF. CDR3 nucleotides: TGTGCCAGCAGCTTACTAGCGGGAGGGCCCCACGAGCAGTACTTC.

This chain connects TRBV7-9 to TRBJ2-7, with 7 bases matching TRBD1. The J segment lost 0 bases and the V segment lost 3 bases, leaving 5 bases of the junction unmatched. This CDR3 comprises 15 residues. The germline gives CDR1 SEHNR, CDR2 FQNEAQ (reference sequence). The CDR3 DNA reads TGTGCCAGCAGCTTGGACGGGACAGTCTCCTACGAGCAGTACTTC. This codes for CASSLDGTVSYEQYF.

The chain employs TRBV6-5 and TRBJ1-4; D is unclear. CDR1 and CDR2 (germline): MNHEY, SVGAGI. This CDR3 contains 14 residues. Trimming pared 8 bases from V and 8 bases from J, leaving 18 bases between. The CDR3 nucleotides are TGTGCCAGCGGCCAATCCGCGGAGGGCGAAAAACTGTTTTTT. This sequence encodes CASGQSAEGEKLFF.

The chain combines TRBV10-3 with TRBJ1-1; D ambiguous. With 2 bases removed from V and 5 bases from J, the gap between germline ends came to 12 bases. Germline CDR1 and CDR2: ENHRY and SYGVKD. This CDR3 comprises 14 residues. The chain's CDR3 is CAISEPLTGTEAFF. The CDR3 DNA is TGTGCCATCAGTGAGCCTTTGACGGGGACTGAAGCTTTCTTT.

The sample holds one count of this clone. This chain uses TRBV10-3 with TRBJ2-7; D is undetermined. Germline lookup yields CDR1 ENHRY and CDR2 SYGVKD. Trimming took 10 bases from V and 6 from J, leaving 13 bases between them. The CDR3 extends over 11 amino acids. The CDR3 coding sequence is TGTGCCACCCTCCAAGGGCCCGAGCAGTACTTC. Protein sequence: CATLQGPEQYF.

The rearrangement links TRBV6-1 to TRBJ1-5; D uncertain. The CDR3 extends over 18 amino acids. Germline-derived CDR1 and CDR2 are MNHNS and SASEGT. V was trimmed by 8 bases and J by 2 bases, leaving 25 bases between them. The CDR3 nucleotides read TGTGCCAGCGGTGGACCGTCGATTGCCTTTATAGGCAATCAGCCCCAGCATTTT. Translation gives CASGGPSIAFIGNQPQHF.

This chain joins TRBV15 and TRBJ1-2; no definite D call. The CDR3 runs to 13 residues. CDR1 LNHNV and CDR2 YYDKDF come from the germline V gene (reference sequence). Between the trimmed V and J ends, which lost 0 bases and 6 bases, there was a span of 8 bases. CDR3 in amino acids: CATSRDAENGYTF. CDR3 in DNA: TGTGCCACCAGCAGAGATGCGGAGAATGGCTACACCTTC.